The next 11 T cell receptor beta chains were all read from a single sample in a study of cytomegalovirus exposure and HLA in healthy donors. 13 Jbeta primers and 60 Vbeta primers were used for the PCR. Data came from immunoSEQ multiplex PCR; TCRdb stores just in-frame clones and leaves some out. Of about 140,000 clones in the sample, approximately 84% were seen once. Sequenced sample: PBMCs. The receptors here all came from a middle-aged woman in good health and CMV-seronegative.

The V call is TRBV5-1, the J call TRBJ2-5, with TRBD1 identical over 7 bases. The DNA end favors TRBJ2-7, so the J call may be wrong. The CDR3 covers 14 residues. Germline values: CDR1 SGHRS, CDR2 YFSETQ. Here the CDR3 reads CASNGDSHSYEQYF. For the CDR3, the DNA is TGCGCCAGCAACGGGGACAGCCACTCCTACGAGCAGTACTTC.

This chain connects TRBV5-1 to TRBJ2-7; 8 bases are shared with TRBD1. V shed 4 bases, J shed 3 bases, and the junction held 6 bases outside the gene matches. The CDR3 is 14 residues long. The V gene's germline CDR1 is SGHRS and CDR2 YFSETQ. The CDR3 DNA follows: TGCGCCAGCAGCGGAACAGGGGGAGGCTACGAGCAGTACTTC. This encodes CASSGTGGGYEQYF. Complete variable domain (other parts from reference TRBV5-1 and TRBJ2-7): KAGVTQTPRYLIKTRGQQVTLSCSPISGHRSVSWYQQTPGQGLQFLFEYFSETQRNKGNFPGRFSGRQFSNSRSEMNVSTLELGDSALYLCASSGTGGGYEQYFGPGTRLTVT.

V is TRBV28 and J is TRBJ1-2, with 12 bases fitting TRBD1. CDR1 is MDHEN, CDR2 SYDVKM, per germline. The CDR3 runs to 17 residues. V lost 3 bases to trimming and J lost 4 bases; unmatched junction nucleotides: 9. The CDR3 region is CASSLGTGGAVGYGYTF. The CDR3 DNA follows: TGTGCCAGCAGTTTGGGGACAGGGGGCGCGGTAGGCTATGGCTACACCTTC.

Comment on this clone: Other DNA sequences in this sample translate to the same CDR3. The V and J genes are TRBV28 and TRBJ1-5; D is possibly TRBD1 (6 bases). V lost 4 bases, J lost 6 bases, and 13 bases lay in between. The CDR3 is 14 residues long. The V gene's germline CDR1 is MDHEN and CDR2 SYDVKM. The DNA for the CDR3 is TGTGCCAGCAGTTCCGGGCAGGGGAGTCAGCCCCAGCATTTT. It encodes CASSSGQGSQPQHF. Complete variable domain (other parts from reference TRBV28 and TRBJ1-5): DVKVTQSSRYLVKRTGEKVFLECVQDMDHENMFWYRQDPGLGLRLIYFSYDVKMKEKGDIPEGYSVSREKKERFSLILESASTNQTSMYLCASSSGQGSQPQHFGDGTRLSIL.

The CDR3 nucleotides read TGTGCCAGCAGCTTGGTGAGGGCACAGGGGGATACGCAGTATTTT. Translating gives CASSLVRAQGDTQYF. The chain uses TRBV5-6 and TRBJ2-3; TRBD1 matches at 7 bases. This CDR3 contains 15 residues. The germline V gene encodes CDR1 SGHDT and CDR2 YYEEEE. J lost 6 bases, V lost 0 bases, and 7 bases had no gene match. The full variable domain, rest sourced from reference TRBV5-6 and TRBJ2-3, is DAGVTQSPTHLIKTRGQQVTLRCSPKSGHDTVSWYQQALGQGPQFIFQYYEEEERQRGNFPDRFSGHQFPNYSSELNVNALLLGDSALYLCASSLVRAQGDTQYFGPGTRLTVL.

The CDR3, as DNA: TGTGCCAGCAGGGGGAGTGCAGATACGCAGTATTTT. Translating gives CASRGSADTQYF. The chain links TRBV7-9 to TRBJ2-3; D possibly corresponds to TRBD2 (5 bases). The CDR3 spans 12 residues. From germline, CDR1 is SEHNR and CDR2 FQNEAQ (reference sequence). V lost 6 bases and J lost 4, with 8 bases in between.

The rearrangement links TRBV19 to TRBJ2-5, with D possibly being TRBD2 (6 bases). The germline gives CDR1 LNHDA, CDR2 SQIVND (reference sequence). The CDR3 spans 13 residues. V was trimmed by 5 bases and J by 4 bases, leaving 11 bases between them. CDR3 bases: TGTGCCAGTAGTCGGGGGTGGCGAGAGACCCAGTACTTC. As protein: CASSRGWRETQYF.

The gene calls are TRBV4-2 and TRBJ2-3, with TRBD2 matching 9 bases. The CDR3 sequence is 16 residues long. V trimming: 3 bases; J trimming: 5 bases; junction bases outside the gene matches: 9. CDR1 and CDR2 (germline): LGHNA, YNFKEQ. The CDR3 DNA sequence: TGTGCCAGCAGCCAGGGGGTAGCGGGAGTGGGAGATACGCAGTATTTT. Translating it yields CASSQGVAGVGDTQYF.

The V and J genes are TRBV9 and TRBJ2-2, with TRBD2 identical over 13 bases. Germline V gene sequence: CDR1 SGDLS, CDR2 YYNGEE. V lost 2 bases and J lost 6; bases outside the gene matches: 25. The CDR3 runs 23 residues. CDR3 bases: TGTGCCAGCAGCGTCGGACTAGCGGGAGATCGCGGGGTCGAACAACGGACCGCCGGGGAGCTGTTTTTT. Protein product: CASSVGLAGDRGVEQRTAGELFF. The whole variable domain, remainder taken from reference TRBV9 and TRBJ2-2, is DSGVTQTPKHLITATGQRVTLRCSPRSGDLSVYWYQQSLDQGLQFLIQYYNGEERAKGNILERFSAQQFPDLHSELNLSSLELGDSALYFCASSVGLAGDRGVEQRTAGELFFGEGSRLTVL.

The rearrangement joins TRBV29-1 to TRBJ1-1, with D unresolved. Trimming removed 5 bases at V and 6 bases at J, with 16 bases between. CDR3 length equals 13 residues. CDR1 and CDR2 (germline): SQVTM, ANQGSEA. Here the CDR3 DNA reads TGCAGCGTTAGATCGCCTGTACTTCCTGAAGCTTTCTTT. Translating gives CSVRSPVLPEAFF.

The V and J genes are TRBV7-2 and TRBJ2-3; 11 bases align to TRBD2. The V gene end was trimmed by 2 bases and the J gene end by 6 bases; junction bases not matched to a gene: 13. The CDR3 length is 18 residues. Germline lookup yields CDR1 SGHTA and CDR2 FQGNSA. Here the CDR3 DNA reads TGTGCCAGCAGCTTAATGCGGGTTGGGACTAGCGGAACTGATACGCAGTATTTT. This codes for CASSLMRVGTSGTDTQYF.